This is a list of T cell receptor beta chains from one sample in a study of patients and donors after allogeneic stem cell transplantation. MiXCR, run by TCRdb on the RT-PCR reads, gives a single entry per CDR3 protein. This sample has 900,000 to 1,000,000 distinct CDR3 sequences; more than 15% occur once, and the top ten carry under 6.5%. Sequencing input: blood, either unsorted or a sorted T cell fraction (not recorded which). The source of these receptors is a human donor who was either an allogeneic HSCT recipient or a stem cell or donor lymphocyte infusion donor (not recorded which). It is not recorded whose cells these are; they may come from a transplant donor. The CDR3 runs from the conserved cysteine through the conserved F or W. D genes are given only for firm matches. The size entry is marked missing in some rows and otherwise reads once, few, many or a size class.

D	V	J	size	CDR3	DNA
-	TRBV29-1	TRBJ2-7	-	CYSGGLGLGYEQYF	TGTTATTCAGGGGGCTTGGGACTAGGCTACGAGCAGTACTTC
-	TRBV27	TRBJ2-7	few	CASSPPGPEQYF	TGTGCCAGCAGTCCGCCTGGGCCCGAGCAGTACTTC
-	TRBV28	TRBJ1-2	-	CASTHGLYGYTF	TGTGCCAGCACCCACGGGCTTTATGGCTACACCTTC
TRBD2	TRBV9	TRBJ2-1	-	CASSPTGGLSEQFF	TGTGCCAGCAGCCCTACGGGGGGGCTTAGTGAGCAGTTCTTC
-	TRBV6-1	TRBJ2-5	-	CASIPLAGETQYF	TGTGCCAGCATCCCACTCGCCGGGGAGACCCAGTACTTC
-	TRBV12-3/TRBV12-4	TRBJ2-1	many	CASSSRDSSYNEQFF	TGTGCCAGCAGCTCCCGGGACTCCTCCTACAATGAGCAGTTCTTC
-	TRBV20-1	TRBJ1-1	few	CSARDTSRAKFTEAFF	TGCAGTGCTAGAGATACGAGCAGGGCCAAGTTCACTGAAGCTTTCTTT
-	TRBV5-1	TRBJ1-2	-	CASSLDPSVGKINYGYTF	TGCGCCAGCAGCTTGGATCCGAGTGTGGGCAAAATTAACTATGGCTACACCTTC
-	TRBV12-5	TRBJ2-1	few	CASGHPRGAEQFF	TGTGCTAGTGGTCACCCCCGTGGCGCCGAGCAGTTCTTC
-	TRBV15	TRBJ2-1	few	CATSILPPNEQFF	TGTGCCACCAGCATACTCCCACCCAATGAGCAGTTCTTC
-	TRBV24-1	TRBJ1-5	few	CATSDQINNQPQHF	TGTGCCACCAGTGACCAGATTAACAATCAGCCCCAGCATTTT
TRBD1	TRBV4-2	TRBJ2-7	few	CASSERQGSSYEQYF	TGTGCCAGCAGCGAACGACAGGGGAGCTCCTACGAGCAGTACTTC
-	TRBV20-1	TRBJ1-2	-	CSASRGSMNYGYTF	TGCAGTGCTTCCAGGGGTAGTATGAACTATGGCTACACCTTC
TRBD2	TRBV15	TRBJ2-2	few	CATSRRTSGVNTGELFF	TGTGCCACCAGCAGAAGGACTAGCGGGGTTAACACCGGGGAGCTGTTTTTT
-	TRBV5-1	TRBJ1-3	-	CASRVQASYDTIYF	TGCGCCAGCAGAGTACAGGCTTCTTACGACACCATATATTTT
-	TRBV20-1	TRBJ2-7	-	CSARAGPPYEQYF	TGCAGTGCTAGGGCAGGACCCCCCTACGAGCAGTACTTC
TRBD2	TRBV12-5	TRBJ2-1	few	CASAPSTGTSGVNEQFF	TGTGCTAGTGCCCCTTCGACGGGGACTAGCGGGGTTAATGAGCAGTTCTTC
TRBD1	TRBV27	TRBJ1-1	-	CASSWTGSTEAFF	TGTGCCAGCAGTTGGACAGGGTCTACTGAAGCTTTCTTT
-	TRBV5-1	TRBJ2-1	once	CASSLALGGSYNEQFF	TGCGCCAGCAGCTTGGCTTTGGGCGGTTCCTACAATGAGCAGTTCTTC
TRBD1	TRBV20-1	TRBJ2-2	-	CSAIRGRRTGELFF	TGCAGTGCTATCAGGGGGCGTAGAACCGGGGAGCTGTTTTTT
TRBD1	TRBV20-1	TRBJ2-7	many	CSARSLDRAYEQYF	TGCAGTGCTAGGAGTCTGGACAGGGCCTACGAGCAGTACTTC
TRBD1	TRBV5-1	TRBJ2-7	few	CASSRDGTGGDEQYF	TGCGCCAGCAGCCGGGATGGGACAGGGGGCGACGAGCAGTACTTC
TRBD1	TRBV24-1	TRBJ2-7	-	CATSDLRTGFGEQYF	TGTGCCACCAGTGATTTGCGGACAGGGTTTGGCGAGCAGTACTTC
-	TRBV13	TRBJ2-1	few	CASSGALYEQFF	TGTGCCAGCAGCGGGGCCCTCTATGAGCAGTTCTTC
-	TRBV6-2/TRBV6-3	TRBJ2-1	many	CASSYGDEQFF	TGTGCCAGCAGTTACGGCGATGAGCAGTTCTTC
-	TRBV5-4	TRBJ2-5	few	CASSHRGGAVETQYF	TGTGCCAGCAGCCATCGAGGGGGGGCTGTCGAGACCCAGTACTTC
-	TRBV20-1	TRBJ1-5	many	CSAREGGGNQPQHF	TGCAGTGCTAGAGAGGGCGGGGGAAATCAGCCCCAGCATTTT
-	TRBV5-1	TRBJ1-2	-	CASSKEQASRGYTF	TGCGCCAGCAGCAAGGAACAGGCTTCTAGGGGCTACACCTTC
-	TRBV6-5	TRBJ1-5	once	CASSYFRDDQPQHF	TGTGCCAGCAGTTACTTCCGGGATGATCAGCCCCAGCATTTT
-	TRBV29-1	TRBJ2-4	-	CSVRSGGQGAKNIQYF	TGCAGCGTTCGTAGTGGGGGCCAGGGAGCCAAAAACATTCAGTACTTC
TRBD1	TRBV11-1	TRBJ1-2	-	CASRAGGTGAAGYTF	TGTGCCAGCAGGGCCGGCGGGACAGGGGCGGCTGGCTACACCTTC
-	TRBV6-1	TRBJ1-5	-	CASSGTHRGDQPQHF	TGTGCCAGCAGTGGGACCCACAGAGGCGATCAGCCCCAGCATTTT
-	TRBV5-5	TRBJ2-2	-	CASSLFGGTAPGELFF	TGTGCCAGCAGCTTGTTCGGGGGTACGGCGCCCGGGGAGCTGTTTTTT
-	TRBV6-2/TRBV6-3	TRBJ2-2	-	CASRQGWTTGELFF	TGTGCCAGCAGGCAAGGGTGGACCACCGGGGAGCTGTTTTTT
-	TRBV19	TRBJ1-5	-	CASSRPSTGSNQPQHF	TGTGCCAGTAGTCGCCCCTCGACGGGAAGCAATCAGCCCCAGCATTTT
-	TRBV12-3/TRBV12-4	TRBJ2-3	many	CASSFASASTDTQYF	TGTGCCAGCAGTTTCGCGTCGGCTAGCACAGATACGCAGTATTTT
-	TRBV5-1	TRBJ2-1	many	CASSTTSYNEQFF	TGCGCCAGCAGCACTACTTCCTACAATGAGCAGTTCTTC
-	TRBV12-3/TRBV12-4	TRBJ2-4	-	CASSLSGWPLAGNIQYF	TGTGCCAGCAGTTTATCGGGCTGGCCTCTCGCGGGTAACATTCAGTACTTC
-	TRBV4-1	TRBJ2-3	few	CASSQKKDSSTGDTQYF	TGCGCCAGCAGCCAAAAAAAGGACAGCTCGACGGGAGATACGCAGTATTTT
TRBD2	TRBV5-1	TRBJ2-1	-	CASSLWQGLGPNEQFF	TGCGCCAGCAGCCTCTGGCAGGGACTAGGGCCCAATGAGCAGTTCTTC
-	TRBV4-1	TRBJ1-2	many	CASSQGLRDGYTF	TGCGCCAGCAGCCAAGGGCTGAGGGATGGCTACACCTTC